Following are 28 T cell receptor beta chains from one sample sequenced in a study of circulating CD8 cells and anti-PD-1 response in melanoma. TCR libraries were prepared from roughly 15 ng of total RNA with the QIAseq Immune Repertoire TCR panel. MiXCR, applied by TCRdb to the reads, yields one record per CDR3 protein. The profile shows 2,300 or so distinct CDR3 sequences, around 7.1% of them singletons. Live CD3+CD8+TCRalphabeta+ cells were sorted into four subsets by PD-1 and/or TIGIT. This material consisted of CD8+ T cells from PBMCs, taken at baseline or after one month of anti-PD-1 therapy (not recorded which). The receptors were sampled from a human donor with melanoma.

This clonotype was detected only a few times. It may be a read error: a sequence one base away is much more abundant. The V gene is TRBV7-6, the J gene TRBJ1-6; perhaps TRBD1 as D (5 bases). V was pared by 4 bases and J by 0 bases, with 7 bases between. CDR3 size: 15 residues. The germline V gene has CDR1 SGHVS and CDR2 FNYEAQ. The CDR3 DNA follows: TGTGCCAGCAGCTGGGGCTCCTCCTATAATTCACCCCTCCACTTT. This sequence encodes CASSWGSSYNSPLHF. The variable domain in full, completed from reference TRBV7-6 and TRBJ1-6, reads GAGVSQSPRYKVTKRGQDVALRCDPISGHVSLYWYRQALGQGPEFLTYFNYEAQQDKSGLPNDRFSAERPEGSISTLTIQRTEQRDSAMYRCASSWGSSYNSPLHFGNGTRLTVT.

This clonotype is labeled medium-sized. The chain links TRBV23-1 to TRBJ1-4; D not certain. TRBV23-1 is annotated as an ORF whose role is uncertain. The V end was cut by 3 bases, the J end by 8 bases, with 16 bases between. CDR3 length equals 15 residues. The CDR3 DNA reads TGCGCCAGCAGTCACGGCGCAGGAGTTTGCGAAAAACTGTTTTTT. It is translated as CASSHGAGVCEKLFF.

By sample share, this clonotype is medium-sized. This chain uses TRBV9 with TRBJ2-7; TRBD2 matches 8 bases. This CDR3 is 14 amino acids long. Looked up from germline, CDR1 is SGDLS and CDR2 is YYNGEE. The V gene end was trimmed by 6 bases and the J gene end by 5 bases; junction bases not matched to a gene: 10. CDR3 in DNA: TGTGCCAGCAACTCCGGGGGGGTTCCCAACGAGCAGTACTTC. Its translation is CASNSGGVPNEQYF. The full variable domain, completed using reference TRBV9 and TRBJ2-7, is DSGVTQTPKHLITATGQRVTLRCSPRSGDLSVYWYQQSLDQGLQFLIQYYNGEERAKGNILERFSAQQFPDLHSELNLSSLELGDSALYFCASNSGGVPNEQYFGPGTRLTVT.

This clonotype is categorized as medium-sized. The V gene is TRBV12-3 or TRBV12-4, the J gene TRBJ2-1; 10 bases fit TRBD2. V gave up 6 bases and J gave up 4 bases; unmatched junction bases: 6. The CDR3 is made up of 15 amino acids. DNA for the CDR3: TGTGCCAGCAGAGAAAGCGGGGGGGCTTACAATGAGCAGTTCTTC. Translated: CASRESGGAYNEQFF.

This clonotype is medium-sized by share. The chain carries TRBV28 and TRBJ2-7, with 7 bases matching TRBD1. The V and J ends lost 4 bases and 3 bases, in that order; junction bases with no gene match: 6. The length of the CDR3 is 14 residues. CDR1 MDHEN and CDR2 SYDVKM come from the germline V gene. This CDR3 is CASSSATGLYEQYF. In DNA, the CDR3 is TGTGCCAGCAGTTCCGCGACAGGGCTCTACGAGCAGTACTTC. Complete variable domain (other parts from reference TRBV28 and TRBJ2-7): DVKVTQSSRYLVKRTGEKVFLECVQDMDHENMFWYRQDPGLGLRLIYFSYDVKMKEKGDIPEGYSVSREKKERFSLILESASTNQTSMYLCASSSATGLYEQYFGPGTRLTVT.

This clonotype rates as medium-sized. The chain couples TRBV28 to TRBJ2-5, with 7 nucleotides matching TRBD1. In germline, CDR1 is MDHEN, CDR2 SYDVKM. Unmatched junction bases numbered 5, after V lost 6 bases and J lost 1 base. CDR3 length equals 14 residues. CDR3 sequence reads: CASSPDRVQETQYF. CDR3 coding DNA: TGTGCCAGCAGCCCCGACAGGGTCCAAGAGACCCAGTACTTC.

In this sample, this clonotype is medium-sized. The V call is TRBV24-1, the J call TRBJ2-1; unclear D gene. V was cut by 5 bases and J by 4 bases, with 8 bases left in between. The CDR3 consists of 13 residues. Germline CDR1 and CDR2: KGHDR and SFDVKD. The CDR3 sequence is CATSGELYNEQFF. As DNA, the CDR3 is TGTGCCACCAGTGGAGAGCTGTACAATGAGCAGTTCTTC.

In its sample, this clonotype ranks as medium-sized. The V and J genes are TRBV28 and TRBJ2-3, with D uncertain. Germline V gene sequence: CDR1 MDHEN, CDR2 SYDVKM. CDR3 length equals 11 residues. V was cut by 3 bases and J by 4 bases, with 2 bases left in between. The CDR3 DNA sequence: TGTGCCAGCAGTTTCGCAGATACGCAGTATTTT. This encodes CASSFADTQYF. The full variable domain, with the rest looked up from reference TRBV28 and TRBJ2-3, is DVKVTQSSRYLVKRTGEKVFLECVQDMDHENMFWYRQDPGLGLRLIYFSYDVKMKEKGDIPEGYSVSREKKERFSLILESASTNQTSMYLCASSFADTQYFGPGTRLTVL.

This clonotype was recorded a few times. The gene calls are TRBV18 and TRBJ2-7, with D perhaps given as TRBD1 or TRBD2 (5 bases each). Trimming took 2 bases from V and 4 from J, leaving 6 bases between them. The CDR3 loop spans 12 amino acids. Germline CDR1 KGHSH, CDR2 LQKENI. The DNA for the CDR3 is TGTGCCAGCTCACCAGGGGGTTACGAGCAGTACTTC. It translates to CASSPGGYEQYF. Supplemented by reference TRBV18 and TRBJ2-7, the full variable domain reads NAGVMQNPRHLVRRRGQEARLRCSPMKGHSHVYWYRQLPEEGLKFMVYLQKENIIDESGMPKERFSAEFPKEGPSILRIQQVVRGDSAAYFCASSPGGYEQYFGPGTRLTVT.

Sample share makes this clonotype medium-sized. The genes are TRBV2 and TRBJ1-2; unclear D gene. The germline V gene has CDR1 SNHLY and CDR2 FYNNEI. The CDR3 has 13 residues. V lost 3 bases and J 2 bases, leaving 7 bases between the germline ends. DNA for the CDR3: TGTGCCAGCAGTGATGCGGCCAACTATGGCTACACCTTC. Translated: CASSDAANYGYTF.

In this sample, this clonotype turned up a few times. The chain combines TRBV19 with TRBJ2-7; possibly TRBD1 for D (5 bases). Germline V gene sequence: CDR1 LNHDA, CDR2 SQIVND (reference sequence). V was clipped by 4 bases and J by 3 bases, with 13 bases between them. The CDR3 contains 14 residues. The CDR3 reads CASSNGQGYYEQYF. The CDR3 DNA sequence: TGTGCCAGTAGTAATGGGCAGGGCTACTACGAGCAGTACTTC.

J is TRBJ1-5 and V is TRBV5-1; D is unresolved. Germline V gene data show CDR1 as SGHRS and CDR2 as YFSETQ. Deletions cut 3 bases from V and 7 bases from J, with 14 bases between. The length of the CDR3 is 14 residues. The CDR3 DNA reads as TGCGCCAGCAGCTACGGACGGTATGGACAGCCCCAGCATTTT. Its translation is CASSYGRYGQPQHF.

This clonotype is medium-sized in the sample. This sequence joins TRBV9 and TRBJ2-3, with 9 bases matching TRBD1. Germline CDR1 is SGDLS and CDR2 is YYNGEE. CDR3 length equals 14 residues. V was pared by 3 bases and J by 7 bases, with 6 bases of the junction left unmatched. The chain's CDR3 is CASSDGTGFHTQYF. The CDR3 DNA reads TGTGCCAGCAGCGACGGGACAGGGTTCCATACGCAGTATTTT.

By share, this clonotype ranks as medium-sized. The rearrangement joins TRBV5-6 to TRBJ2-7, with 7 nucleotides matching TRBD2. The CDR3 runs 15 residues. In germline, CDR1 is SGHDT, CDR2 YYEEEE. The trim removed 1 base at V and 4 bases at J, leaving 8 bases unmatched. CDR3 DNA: TGTGCCAGCAGCTTGAGGGCTAGCGGACAATACGAGCAGTACTTC. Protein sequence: CASSLRASGQYEQYF.

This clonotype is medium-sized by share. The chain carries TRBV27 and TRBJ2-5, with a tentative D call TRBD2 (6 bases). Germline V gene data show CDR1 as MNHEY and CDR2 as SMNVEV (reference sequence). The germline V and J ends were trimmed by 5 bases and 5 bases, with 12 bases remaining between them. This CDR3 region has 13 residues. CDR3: CASSLEGLETQYF. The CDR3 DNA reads TGTGCCAGCAGTCTGGAGGGGTTGGAGACCCAGTACTTC.

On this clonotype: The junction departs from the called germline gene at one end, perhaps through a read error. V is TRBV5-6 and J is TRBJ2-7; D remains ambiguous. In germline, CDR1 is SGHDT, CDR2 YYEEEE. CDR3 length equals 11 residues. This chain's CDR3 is CACSLSAEQYF. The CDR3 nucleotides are TGTGCCTGCAGCCTTTCGGCCGAGCAGTACTTC.

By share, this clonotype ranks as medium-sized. This CDR3 is CASSEGTEYTGELFF. CDR3 in DNA: TGTGCCAGCAGTGAAGGGACTGAGTACACCGGGGAGCTGTTTTTT. The genes are TRBV2 and TRBJ2-2; D possibly corresponds to TRBD2 (5 bases). Germline V gene sequence: CDR1 SNHLY, CDR2 FYNNEI. The CDR3 length is 15 residues. With 1 base removed from V and 3 bases from J, the gap between germline ends came to 9 bases.

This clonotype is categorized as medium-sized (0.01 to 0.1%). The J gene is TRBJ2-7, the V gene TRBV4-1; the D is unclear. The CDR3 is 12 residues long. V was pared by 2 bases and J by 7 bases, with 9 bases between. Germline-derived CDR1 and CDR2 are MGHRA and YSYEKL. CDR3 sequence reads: CASSQSFQEQYF. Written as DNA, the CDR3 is TGCGCCAGCAGCCAATCGTTTCAGGAGCAGTACTTC.

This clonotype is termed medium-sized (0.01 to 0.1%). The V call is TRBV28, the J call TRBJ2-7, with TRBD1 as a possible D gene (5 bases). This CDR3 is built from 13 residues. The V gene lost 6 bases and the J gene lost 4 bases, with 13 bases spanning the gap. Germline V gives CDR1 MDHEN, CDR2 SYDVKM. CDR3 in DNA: TGTGCCAGCAGAATAGCAGGGCCTTACGAGCAGTACTTC. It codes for CASRIAGPYEQYF. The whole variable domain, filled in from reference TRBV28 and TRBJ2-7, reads DVKVTQSSRYLVKRTGEKVFLECVQDMDHENMFWYRQDPGLGLRLIYFSYDVKMKEKGDIPEGYSVSREKKERFSLILESASTNQTSMYLCASRIAGPYEQYFGPGTRLTVT.

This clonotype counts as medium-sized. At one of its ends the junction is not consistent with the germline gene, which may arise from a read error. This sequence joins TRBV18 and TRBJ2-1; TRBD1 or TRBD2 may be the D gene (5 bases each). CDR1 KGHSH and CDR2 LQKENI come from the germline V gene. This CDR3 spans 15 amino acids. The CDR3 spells CASPPAEGSYNEQFF. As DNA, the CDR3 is TGTGCCAGCCCACCCGCCGAGGGGTCCTACAATGAGCAGTTCTTC.

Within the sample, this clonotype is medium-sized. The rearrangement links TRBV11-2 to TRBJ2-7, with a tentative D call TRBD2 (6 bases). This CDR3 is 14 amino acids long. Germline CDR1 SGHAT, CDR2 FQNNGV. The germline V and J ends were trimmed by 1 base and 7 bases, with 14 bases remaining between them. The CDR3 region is CASSLGDLSREQYF. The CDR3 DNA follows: TGTGCCAGCAGCTTAGGGGACTTGTCCAGGGAGCAGTACTTC. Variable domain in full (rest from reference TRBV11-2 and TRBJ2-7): EAGVAQSPRYKIIEKRQSVAFWCNPISGHATLYWYQQILGQGPKLLIQFQNNGVVDDSQLPKDRFSAERLKGVDSTLKIQPAKLEDSAVYLCASSLGDLSREQYFGPGTRLTVT.

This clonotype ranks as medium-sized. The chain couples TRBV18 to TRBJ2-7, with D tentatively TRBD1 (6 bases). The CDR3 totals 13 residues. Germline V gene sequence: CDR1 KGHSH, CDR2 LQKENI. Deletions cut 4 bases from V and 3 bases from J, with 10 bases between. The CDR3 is CASSQDSDYEQYF. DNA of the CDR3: TGTGCCAGCTCACAGGACAGCGACTACGAGCAGTACTTC.

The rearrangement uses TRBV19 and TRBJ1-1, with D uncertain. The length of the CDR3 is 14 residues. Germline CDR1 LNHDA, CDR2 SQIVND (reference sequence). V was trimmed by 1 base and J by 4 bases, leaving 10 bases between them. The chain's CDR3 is CASSIGEESTEAFF. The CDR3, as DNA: TGTGCCAGTAGTATAGGGGAGGAGAGCACTGAAGCTTTCTTT. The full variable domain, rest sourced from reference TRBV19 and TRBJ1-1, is DGGITQSPKYLFRKEGQNVTLSCEQNLNHDAMYWYRQDPGQGLRLIYYSQIVNDFQKGDIAEGYSVSREKKESFPLTVTSAQKNPTAFYLCASSIGEESTEAFFGQGTRLTVV.

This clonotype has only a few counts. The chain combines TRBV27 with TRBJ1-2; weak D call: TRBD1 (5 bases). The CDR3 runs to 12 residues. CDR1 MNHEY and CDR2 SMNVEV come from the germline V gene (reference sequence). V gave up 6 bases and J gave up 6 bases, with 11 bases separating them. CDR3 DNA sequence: TGTGCCAGCAGGGGGCTTCATCATGGCTACACCTTC. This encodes CASRGLHHGYTF.

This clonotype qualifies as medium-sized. The CDR3 coding sequence is TGTGCCAGCAGTTTTCCCCCCCCGTACACCGGGGAGCTGTTTTTT. Its protein product is CASSFPPPYTGELFF. The chain combines TRBV27 with TRBJ2-2, with D uncertain. Deletions cut 3 bases from V and 3 bases from J, with 11 bases between. CDR1 MNHEY and CDR2 SMNVEV come from the germline V gene (reference sequence). The CDR3 has 15 amino acids.

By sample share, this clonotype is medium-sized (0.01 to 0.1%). The CDR3 region is CASSFPKGQAISTDTQYF. In DNA, the CDR3 is TGCGCCAGCAGCTTCCCCAAAGGACAGGCGATTAGCACAGATACGCAGTATTTT. The chain employs TRBV5-1 and TRBJ2-3; 7 bases match TRBD1. After removal of 2 bases from V and 0 bases from J, the junction contained 12 bases not matched to a gene. The CDR3 length is 18 residues. Per the germline V gene, CDR1 is SGHRS and CDR2 is YFSETQ. Full variable domain (missing parts from reference TRBV5-1 and TRBJ2-3): KAGVTQTPRYLIKTRGQQVTLSCSPISGHRSVSWYQQTPGQGLQFLFEYFSETQRNKGNFPGRFSGRQFSNSRSEMNVSTLELGDSALYLCASSFPKGQAISTDTQYFGPGTRLTVL.

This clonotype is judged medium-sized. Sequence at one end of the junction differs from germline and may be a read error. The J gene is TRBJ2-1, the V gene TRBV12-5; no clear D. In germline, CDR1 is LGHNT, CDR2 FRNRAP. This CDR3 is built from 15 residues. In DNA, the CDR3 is TGTGCTAGTGCTTTGGAAGACCCTAGCTACAATGAGCAGTTCTTC. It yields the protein CASALEDPSYNEQFF.

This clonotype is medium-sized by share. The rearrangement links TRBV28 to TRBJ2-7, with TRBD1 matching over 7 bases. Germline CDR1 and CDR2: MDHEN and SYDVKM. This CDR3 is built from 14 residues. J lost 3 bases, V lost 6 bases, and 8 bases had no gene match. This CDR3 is CASSSLGQLYEQYF. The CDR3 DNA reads TGTGCCAGCAGCTCCCTGGGACAGCTCTACGAGCAGTACTTC.